This is a list of T cell receptor beta chains from one sample in a study of long-term antiretroviral therapy in people with HIV. Measured with immunoSEQ multiplex PCR; TCRdb has only the in-frame clones, and not every one. The sample consists of tens of thousands of clones, approximately 90% of them appearing once. Sequenced here: unsorted PBMCs, sampled about 2.6 years after starting antiretroviral therapy. These receptors all stem from a man in his forties with HIV. Both conserved end residues are part of each CDR3. D genes are given only for firm matches. Rows may omit the clone size; those that give it use once, few, many or a size class.

d_call j_call v_call clone_size cdr3_aa cdr3_nt
TRBD1 TRBJ2-7 TRBV6-6 - CASSYPDDRGYEQYF TGTGCCAGCAGTTACCCGGACGACAGGGGGTACGAGCAGTACTTC
TRBD2 TRBJ2-7 TRBV13 - CASSLGGELAGTYEQYF TGTGCCAGCAGCTTAGGGGGAGAACTAGCGGGGACCTACGAGCAGTACTTC
- TRBJ1-1 TRBV19 - CASSMGWGRADTEAFF TGTGCCAGTAGTATGGGCTGGGGCAGGGCGGACACTGAAGCTTTCTTT
- TRBJ1-1 TRBV4-2 - CASSQDGGKSDTEAFF TGTGCCAGCAGCCAAGATGGCGGGAAAAGCGACACTGAAGCTTTCTTT
- TRBJ1-1 TRBV27 - CASSTGGTEAFF TGTGCCAGCAGTACCGGAGGCACTGAAGCTTTCTTT
TRBD2 TRBJ2-1 TRBV4-3 - CASSTQREDSYNEQFF TGCGCCAGCAGCACTCAGCGGGAGGACTCCTACAATGAGCAGTTCTTC
TRBD1 TRBJ2-2 TRBV6-1 - CASEGTGDSGELFF TGTGCCAGTGAGGGGACAGGTGATTCAGGGGAGCTGTTTTTT
- TRBJ2-7 TRBV19 - CASTGQAGEQYF TGTGCCAGTACCGGACAGGCGGGGGAGCAGTACTTC
- TRBJ1-5 TRBV30 - CAWSGQAISQPQHF TGTGCCTGGAGTGGACAGGCCATTTCTCAGCCCCAGCATTTT
- TRBJ1-6 TRBV5-4 few CASSLVGSGPHSPLHF TGTGCCAGCAGCTTGGTTGGGTCAGGGCCCCATTCACCCCTCCACTTT
- TRBJ2-4 TRBV19 - CASSIGGALAKNIQYF TGTGCCAGTAGTATAGGGGGGGCTTTAGCCAAAAACATTCAGTACTTC
- TRBJ1-4 TRBV28 - CAGKTLVGGNEKLFF TGTGCCGGCAAAACACTCGTAGGCGGTAATGAAAAACTGTTTTTT
- TRBJ1-2 TRBV6-6 - CASSFPGSKASGYTF TGTGCCAGCAGCTTCCCCGGGTCAAAGGCTTCTGGCTACACCTTC
- TRBJ2-3 TRBV2 once CASSDLSLDTQYF TGTGCCAGCAGTGATTTAAGCTTAGATACGCAGTATTTT
TRBD1 TRBJ1-5 TRBV28 once CASSTHVGQGDYQPQHF TGTGCCAGCAGCACCCATGTGGGACAGGGGGATTATCAGCCCCAGCATTTT
- TRBJ2-7 TRBV7-9 few CASTPHEAGDYEQYF TGTGCCAGCACCCCCCATGAGGCAGGGGACTACGAGCAGTACTTC
- TRBJ2-7 TRBV10-1 - CASMAIGGTYEQYF TGCGCCAGCATGGCTATTGGGGGGACCTACGAGCAGTACTTC
- TRBJ2-7 TRBV6-4 - CASSDSRGEQYF TGTGCCAGCAGTGACTCGCGGGGCGAGCAGTACTTC
TRBD1 TRBJ1-1 TRBV7-9 - CASSSQGAVSEAFF TGTGCCAGCAGTTCACAGGGGGCGGTCTCTGAAGCTTTCTTT
- TRBJ1-3 TRBV19 - CASSPGLTSGNTIYF TGTGCCAGTAGTCCCGGACTGACCTCTGGAAACACCATATATTTT
TRBD2 TRBJ2-1 TRBV30 - CAWTGTSGSLQFF TGTGCCTGGACCGGGACTAGCGGGAGTTTGCAGTTCTTC
- TRBJ1-2 TRBV27 - CASSLDGLYGYTF TGTGCCAGCAGCCTCGACGGGCTCTATGGCTACACCTTC
- TRBJ2-2 TRBV5-1 - CASSFRDTRSTGELFF TGCGCCAGCAGCTTCCGGGACACGAGGAGCACCGGGGAGCTGTTTTTT
- TRBJ1-5 TRBV30 - CAWNRARNQPQHF TGTGCCTGGAACAGGGCCCGCAATCAGCCCCAGCATTTT
TRBD1 TRBJ1-1 TRBV4-3 - CASSQDQPGGWTEAFF TGCGCCAGCAGCCAAGATCAACCAGGGGGATGGACTGAAGCTTTCTTT
- TRBJ2-7 TRBV6-5 once CASSWGHLGYEQYF TGTGCCAGCAGTTGGGGACATCTCGGGTACGAGCAGTACTTC
TRBD1 TRBJ1-1 TRBV29-1 - CSVEREQGQGAFF TGCAGCGTTGAAAGGGAACAGGGGCAAGGAGCTTTCTTT